This T cell receptor beta chain came from a study of PD-1 blockade in mismatch repair-deficient tumors. The CDR3 is 11 residues long. Looked up from germline, CDR1 is DFQATT and CDR2 is SNEGSKA (reference sequence). V trimming: 5 bases; J trimming: 6 bases; junction bases outside the gene matches: 1. The data were produced by immunoSEQ multiplex PCR, yet TCRdb's version contains in-frame clones alone and is incomplete. In the table there are under 95,000 clones, about 82% of which are singletons. The sequence was obtained from an adult with mismatch repair-deficient cancer. The rearrangement joins TRBV20-1 to TRBJ1-2; 9 nucleotides align to TRBD1. The starting material was peripheral blood, obtained 44 weeks after starting pembrolizumab. The CDR3 DNA sequence: TGCAGTGCTGGGACAGGGAATGGCTACACCTTC. Its protein product is CSAGTGNGYTF.